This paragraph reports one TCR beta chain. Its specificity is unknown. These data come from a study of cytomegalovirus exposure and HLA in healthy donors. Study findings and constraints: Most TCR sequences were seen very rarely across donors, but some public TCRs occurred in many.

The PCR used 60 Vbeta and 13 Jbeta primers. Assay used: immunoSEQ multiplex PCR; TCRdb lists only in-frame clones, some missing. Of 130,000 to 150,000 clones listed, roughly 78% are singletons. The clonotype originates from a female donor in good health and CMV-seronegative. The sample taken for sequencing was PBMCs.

The CDR3 loop is CASSYSRAGPLHF. Written as DNA, the CDR3 is TGTGCCAGCAGTTACTCCCGAGCCGGACCCCTCCACTTT. V usage is TRBV6-5 and J usage is TRBJ1-6; D gene ambiguous. V was shortened by 0 bases and J by 12 bases, with 9 bases between the two germline ends. The CDR3 has 13 amino acids. Germline CDR1 is MNHEY and CDR2 is SVGAGI.